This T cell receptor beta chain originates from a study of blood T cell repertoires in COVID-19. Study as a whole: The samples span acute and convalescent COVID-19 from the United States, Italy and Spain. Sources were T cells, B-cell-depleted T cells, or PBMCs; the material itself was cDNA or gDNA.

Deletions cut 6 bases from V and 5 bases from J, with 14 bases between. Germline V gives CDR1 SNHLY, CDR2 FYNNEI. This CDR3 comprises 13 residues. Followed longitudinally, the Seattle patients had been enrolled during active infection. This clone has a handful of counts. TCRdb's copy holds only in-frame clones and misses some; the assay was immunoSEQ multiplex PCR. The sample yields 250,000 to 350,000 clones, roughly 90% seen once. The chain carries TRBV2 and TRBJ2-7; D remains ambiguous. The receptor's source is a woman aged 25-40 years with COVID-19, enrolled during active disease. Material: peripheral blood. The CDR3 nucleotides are TGTGCCAGCAGGATCCTAGGTGTCCACGAGCAGTACTTC. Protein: CASRILGVHEQYF. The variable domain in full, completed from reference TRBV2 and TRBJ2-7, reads EPEVTQTPSHQVTQMGQEVILRCVPISNHLYFYWYRQILGQKVEFLVSFYNNEISEKSEIFDDQFSVERPDGSNFTLKIRSTKLEDSAMYFCASRILGVHEQYFGPGTRLTVT.